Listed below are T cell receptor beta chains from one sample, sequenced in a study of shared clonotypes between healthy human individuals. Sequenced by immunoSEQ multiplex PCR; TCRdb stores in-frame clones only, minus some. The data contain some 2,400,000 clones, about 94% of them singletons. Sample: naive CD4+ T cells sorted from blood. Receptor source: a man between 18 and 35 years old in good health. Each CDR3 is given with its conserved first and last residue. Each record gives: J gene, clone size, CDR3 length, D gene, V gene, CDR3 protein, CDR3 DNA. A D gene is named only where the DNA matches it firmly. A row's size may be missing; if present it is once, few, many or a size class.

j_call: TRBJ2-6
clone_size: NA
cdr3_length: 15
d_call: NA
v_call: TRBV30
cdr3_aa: CAWSEKSSGANVLTF
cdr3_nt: TGTGCCTGGAGCGAGAAGAGCTCTGGGGCCAACGTCCTGACTTTC

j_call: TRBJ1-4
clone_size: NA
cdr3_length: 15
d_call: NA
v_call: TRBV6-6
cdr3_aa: CASSYSGTTNEKLFF
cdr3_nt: TGTGCCAGCAGTTACTCTGGCACAACTAATGAAAAACTGTTTTTT

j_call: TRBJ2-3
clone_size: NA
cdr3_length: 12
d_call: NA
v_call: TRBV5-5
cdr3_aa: CASSLSTDTQYF
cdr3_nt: TGTGCCAGCAGCTTGAGCACAGATACGCAGTATTTT

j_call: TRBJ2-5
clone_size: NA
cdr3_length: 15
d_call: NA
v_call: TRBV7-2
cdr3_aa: CASSLAGRVEETQYF
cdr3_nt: TGTGCCAGCAGCTTAGCAGGCAGGGTGGAAGAGACCCAGTACTTC

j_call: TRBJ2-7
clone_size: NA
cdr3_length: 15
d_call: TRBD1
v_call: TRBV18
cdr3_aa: CASSPFQTTGDEQYF
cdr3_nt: TGTGCCAGCTCACCATTCCAGACGACAGGGGACGAGCAGTACTTC

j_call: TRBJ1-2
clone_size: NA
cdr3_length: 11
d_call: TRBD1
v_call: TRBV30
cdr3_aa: CAWGRGIGYTF
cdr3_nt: TGTGCCTGGGGCAGGGGGATCGGCTACACCTTC

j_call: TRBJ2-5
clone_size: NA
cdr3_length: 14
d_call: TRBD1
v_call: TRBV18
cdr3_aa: CASSPGTEIETQYF
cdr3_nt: TGTGCCAGCTCACCCGGGACAGAAATAGAGACCCAGTACTTC

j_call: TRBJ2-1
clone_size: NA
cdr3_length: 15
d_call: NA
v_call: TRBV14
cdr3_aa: CASSQGTRSSNEQFF
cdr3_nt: TGTGCCAGCAGCCAAGGGACACGGTCCTCCAATGAGCAGTTCTTC

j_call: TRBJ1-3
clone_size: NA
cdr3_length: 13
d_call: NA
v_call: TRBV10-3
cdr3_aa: CATRGISGNTIYF
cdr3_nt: TGTGCCACTCGGGGCATCTCTGGAAACACCATATATTTT

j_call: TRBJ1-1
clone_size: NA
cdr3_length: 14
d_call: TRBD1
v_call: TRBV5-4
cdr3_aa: CASSVGQVNTEAFF
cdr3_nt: TGTGCCAGCAGCGTCGGACAGGTGAACACTGAAGCTTTCTTT

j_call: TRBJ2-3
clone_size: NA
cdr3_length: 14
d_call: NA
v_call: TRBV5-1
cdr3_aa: CASRRDIGADTQYF
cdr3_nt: TGCGCCAGCAGGAGGGACATTGGGGCAGATACGCAGTATTTT

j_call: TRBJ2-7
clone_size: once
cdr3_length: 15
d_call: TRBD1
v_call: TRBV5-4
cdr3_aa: CASSLQLGQGTEQYF
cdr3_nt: TGTGCCAGCAGCTTGCAGCTAGGACAGGGGACGGAGCAGTACTTC

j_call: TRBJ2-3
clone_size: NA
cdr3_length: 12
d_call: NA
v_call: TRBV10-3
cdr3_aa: CATASLTDTQYF
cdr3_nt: TGTGCCACTGCGTCTCTCACAGATACGCAGTATTTT

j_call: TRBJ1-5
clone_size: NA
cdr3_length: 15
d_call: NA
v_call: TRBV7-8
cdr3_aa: CASSLRDIGNQPQHF
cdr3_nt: TGTGCCAGCAGCTTAAGGGACATCGGCAATCAGCCCCAGCATTTT

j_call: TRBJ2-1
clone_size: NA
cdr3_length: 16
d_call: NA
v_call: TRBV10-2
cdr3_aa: CASRERWIATGNEQFF
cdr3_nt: TGCGCCAGCAGGGAGAGGTGGATAGCCACGGGCAATGAGCAGTTCTTC

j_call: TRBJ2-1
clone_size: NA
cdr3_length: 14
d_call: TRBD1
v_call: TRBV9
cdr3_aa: CASSPRGLYNEQFF
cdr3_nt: TGTGCCAGCAGCCCCAGGGGGCTCTACAATGAGCAGTTCTTC

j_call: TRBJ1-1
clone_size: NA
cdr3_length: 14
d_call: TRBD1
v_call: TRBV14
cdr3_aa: CASSLLTGGTEAFF
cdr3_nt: TGTGCCAGCAGCCTACTGACAGGGGGCACTGAAGCTTTCTTT

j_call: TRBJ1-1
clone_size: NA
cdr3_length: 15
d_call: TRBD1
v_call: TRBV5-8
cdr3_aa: CASSPRTGPRTEAFF
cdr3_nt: TGTGCCAGCAGCCCCCGGACAGGGCCTCGCACTGAAGCTTTCTTT

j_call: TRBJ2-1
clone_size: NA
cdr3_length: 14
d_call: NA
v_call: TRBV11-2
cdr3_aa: CASSLDRLKRLQFF
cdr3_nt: TGTGCCAGCAGCTTGGACCGCTTAAAGCGATTGCAGTTCTTC

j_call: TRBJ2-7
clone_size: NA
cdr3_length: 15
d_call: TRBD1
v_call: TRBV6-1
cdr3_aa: CASSVTGGPAYEQYF
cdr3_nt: TGTGCCAGCAGTGTAACAGGGGGCCCAGCCTACGAGCAGTACTTC